Listed below are T cell receptor beta chains from one sample, sequenced in a study of CD8 T cells in ankylosing spondylitis. TCRdb fed the 5' RACE reads into MiXCR, producing one record per CDR3 protein. Of approximately 240,000 distinct CDR3 sequences listed, about 10% are singletons. Sequencing was done on a sample of blood, either unsorted or a sorted T cell fraction (not recorded which). The source is a male donor with ankylosing spondylitis or in good health (not recorded which). Both conserved end residues are part of each CDR3. The D gene is left open where the match is weak. The size entry is marked missing in some rows and otherwise reads once, few, many or a size class.

>many|TRBJ1-2|.|TRBV20-1
CSATHPGQLYYGYTF
TGCAGTGCTACCCACCCCGGACAACTGTACTATGGCTACACCTTC
>many|TRBJ1-4|.|TRBV7-9
CASSLGGNEKLFF
TGTGCCAGCAGCTTAGGCGGGAATGAAAAACTGTTTTTT
>.|TRBJ2-1|.|TRBV7-9
CASSLPGLASTGNEQFF
TGCGCCAGCAGCCTCCCGGGCCTAGCTAGTACCGGGAATGAGCAGTTCTTC
>.|TRBJ2-2|.|TRBV7-2
CASNWWTGELFF
TGTGCCAGCAACTGGTGGACCGGGGAGCTGTTTTTT
>many|TRBJ2-3|TRBD2|TRBV5-1
CASRTGLAGLLDTQYF
TGCGCCAGCAGAACGGGACTAGCGGGACTCCTAGATACGCAGTATTTT
>many|TRBJ2-1|.|TRBV20-1
CSAREGVLMGQFF
TGCAGTGCTAGGGAGGGAGTTTTGATGGGGCAGTTCTTC
>.|TRBJ1-1|.|TRBV27
CASRAAEGWTEAFF
TGTGCCAGCAGAGCCGCGGAGGGCTGGACTGAAGCTTTCTTT
>.|TRBJ2-6|.|TRBV12-3/TRBV12-4
CASSLGTDNVLTF
TGTGCCAGCAGTTTAGGGACAGATAACGTCCTGACTTTC
>many|TRBJ1-1|.|TRBV3-1
CASSPRDRWNTEAFF
TGTGCCAGCAGCCCTCGGGATCGATGGAACACTGAAGCTTTCTTT
>many|TRBJ2-6|.|TRBV3-1
CASSQGANVLTF
TGTGCCAGCAGCCAAGGGGCCAACGTCCTGACTTTC
>.|TRBJ2-1|TRBD2|TRBV11-2
CASSLEAAGGTRVDNEQFF
TGTGCCAGCAGCTTAGAGGCAGCGGGGGGGACTAGAGTCGACAATGAGCAGTTCTTC
>many|TRBJ1-3|.|TRBV12-3/TRBV12-4
CASSLVQGFSGNTIYF
TGTGCCAGCAGTTTAGTCCAGGGCTTCTCTGGAAACACCATATATTTT
>few|TRBJ2-3|.|TRBV4-1
CASSQEVKGGDTQYF
TGCGCCAGCAGCCAAGAGGTCAAGGGCGGGGATACGCAGTATTTT
>.|TRBJ2-5|TRBD2|TRBV19
CATGASGDQETQYF
TGTGCCACAGGGGCTAGCGGGGACCAAGAGACCCAGTACTTC
>many|TRBJ2-3|.|TRBV10-3
CASDRGRDTDTQYF
TGTGCCAGCGATCGGGGCCGGGACACAGATACGCAGTATTTT
>many|TRBJ2-1|TRBD1|TRBV7-2
CASSLISGGGEQFF
TGTGCCAGCAGCTTAATTTCAGGGGGCGGTGAGCAGTTCTTC
>.|TRBJ2-1|.|TRBV7-9
CASSTPSDGYNEQFF
TGTGCCAGCTCGACTCCGTCAGACGGGTACAATGAGCAGTTCTTC
>.|TRBJ2-7|TRBD1|TRBV27
CASSLNPGTGTYEQYF
TGTGCCAGCAGTTTAAACCCCGGGACAGGGACCTACGAGCAGTACTTC
>many|TRBJ2-3|.|TRBV29-1
CSVESGAGDTQYF
TGCAGCGTTGAGTCGGGGGCGGGCGATACGCAGTATTTT
>many|TRBJ1-6|.|TRBV15
CATSRENLRPHNSPLHF
TGTGCCACCAGCAGAGAAAACCTCCGGCCCCATAATTCACCCCTCCACTTT
>many|TRBJ1-3|.|TRBV30
CAWSVSSGNTIYF
TGTGCCTGGAGTGTATCCTCTGGAAACACCATATATTTT
>many|TRBJ2-7|.|TRBV6-5
CASSDSYEQYF
TGTGCCAGCAGCGACTCCTACGAGCAGTACTTC
>many|TRBJ2-3|TRBD2|TRBV5-1
CASSPSGSSGADTQYF
TGCGCCAGCAGCCCTAGCGGGAGTAGTGGCGCAGATACGCAGTATTTT